The present T cell receptor (beta chain) was sequenced within a study of shared clonotypes between healthy human individuals. Every one of the donors was a Caucasian adult that lived in Nashville, Tennessee. CDR1 is SEHNR, CDR2 FQNEAQ, per germline (reference sequence). Trimming left V 1 base short and J 7 bases short, with 13 bases between. CDR3 length: 15 residues. In the study's own analysis: ImmunoSEQ yielded junction-only sequences lacking quality scores, so filtering differed. The data were produced by immunoSEQ multiplex PCR, yet TCRdb's version contains in-frame clones alone and is incomplete. V and J calls and clone size are given by that table; D and trimming were obtained from the DNA. This table holds 2.3 million or so clones, 80% to 95% found once.

What was sequenced was naive CD4+ T cells from PBMCs. Sample subset: CD45RA+ positively selected. This sequence was found in a man aged 18 to 30 in good health. Some clones in this sample may be carry-over from other donors' samples. The V and J genes are TRBV7-9 and TRBJ2-2, with D possibly matching TRBD1 (5 bases). The CDR3 protein is CASSLGAGRSGELFF. The CDR3 coding sequence is TGTGCCAGCAGCTTAGGTGCAGGGCGTAGCGGGGAGCTGTTTTTT.